One and the same sample provided the 5 T cell receptor beta chains below, sequenced in a study of early T cells in non-severe SARS-CoV-2 infection. Via MiXCR, TCRdb re-called the 5' RACE reads, giving one row per CDR3 protein. The sample lists about 30,000 distinct CDR3 sequences, roughly 5.2% occurring once. What was sequenced was whole blood. These receptors were collected from an adult who was a healthcare worker with PCR-confirmed SARS-CoV-2 infection or an uninfected control (not recorded which).

This clonotype has just a few counts. This chain joins TRBV10-1 and TRBJ2-3; 11 bases align to TRBD2. The germline gives CDR1 WNHNN, CDR2 SYGVQD (reference sequence). J was trimmed by 7 bases and V by 6 bases; bases with no gene match: 6. The CDR3 is 14 amino acids. The CDR3 here is CASSTSGSRNTQYF. CDR3 nucleotides: TGCGCCAGCAGCACTAGCGGGAGTAGAAATACGCAGTATTTT.

This clonotype was counted between two and nine times. V is TRBV29-1 and J is TRBJ2-5, with 13 bases aligning to TRBD2. V lost 1 base to trimming and J lost 7 bases; unmatched junction nucleotides: 3. Germline lookup yields CDR1 SQVTM and CDR2 ANQGSEA. This CDR3 contains 14 residues. The DNA of the CDR3 is TGCAGCGTTGAAGGGACTAGCGGGAGCGGGACCCAGTACTTC. It translates to CSVEGTSGSGTQYF.

This clonotype was detected ten times or more. The chain carries TRBV6-1 and TRBJ1-5; D uncertain. Looked up from germline, CDR1 is MNHNS and CDR2 is SASEGT. V gave up 3 bases and J gave up 2 bases, with 14 bases separating them. The CDR3 is 16 amino acids. CDR3 sequence reads: CASSDLGAGGNQPQHF. The CDR3 DNA is TGTGCCAGCAGTGATTTGGGCGCTGGAGGCAATCAGCCCCAGCATTTT.

In DNA, the CDR3 is TGTGCCAGCAGTGACCTAGCGACAGATACGCAGTATTTT. This gives the protein CASSDLATDTQYF. The rearrangement links TRBV6-4 to TRBJ2-3; tentatively, D is TRBD2 (6 bases). Germline V gives CDR1 MRHNA, CDR2 SNTAGT. This CDR3 comprises 13 residues. V lost 2 bases, J lost 3 bases, and 6 bases lay in between.

This clonotype was seen many times. The gene calls are TRBV12-3 or TRBV12-4 and TRBJ1-1; D is perhaps TRBD1 (6 bases). The CDR3 extends over 14 amino acids. Between the trimmed V and J ends, which lost 6 bases and 1 base, there was a span of 12 bases. The CDR3 spells CASSPGHANTEAFF. The CDR3, as DNA: TGTGCCAGCAGCCCGGGACACGCGAACACTGAAGCTTTCTTT.